This TCR beta chain was retrieved from a study of monozygotic twins with inflammatory bowel disease (dated by TCRdb to about 2019). Context from the whole study: In total, around 28 monozygotic twin pairs made up the full study: 19 Danish pairs, all IBD-discordant, plus nine German pairs, of which four were IBD-concordant and five were IBD-discordant. The search for disease-associated traits relied mainly on comparing, within discordant pairs, IBD patients with their genetically identical healthy co-twins. Each individual had, on average, about 151 000 unique TCRalpha sequences and 181 000 unique TCRbeta sequences available for analysis.

A roughly 2.5 ml peripheral blood sample was drawn into PAXgene tubes per donor and stored at -80°C. Total RNA was isolated from whole blood with the PAXgene blood miRNA kit on an automated QIAcube, without T cell sorting. Peripheral blood from monozygotic twin pairs concordant or discordant for inflammatory bowel disease was subjected to deep TCRalpha and TCRbeta repertoire profiling with unique molecular barcoding. For every twin pair, smoking habits were documented, and each individual was categorised as a current, former or never smoker. The library was generated by 5' RACE. Each TCR library was prepared from around 3,400 ng of total RNA. For each sample, cDNA synthesis was carried out in eight separate reactions using SMARTScribe reverse transcriptase. During cDNA synthesis, unique molecular identifiers containing a 6-nucleotide sample barcode were introduced by template switching. Two nested PCRs of approximately 16 and 10 cycles amplified the TCRalpha and TCRbeta cDNA, and bead purification followed each PCR. Before amplification, the cDNA was treated with uracil DNA-glycosylase and purified using the QIAquick PCR purification kit. The second PCR was the step at which Illumina TruSeq-compatible adapters and sample-specific barcodes were added. Library quality and concentration were assessed using TapeStation and Qubit, and approximately 5 ng of each library was pooled. The pooled libraries were sequenced with 2 x 100 bp reads and custom sequencing primers on an Illumina HiSeq2500 single-index Rapid Run. The authors processed their data as follows. MiGEC version 1.2.6 was used for UMI-based consensus assembly to correct PCR and sequencing errors. V(D)J alignment, clonotype assembly and CDR3 extraction were performed with MiXCR version 2.1.1. Gene usage, clonotype sharing and MAIT/NKT TCR abundance were normalised by analysing the top 1000, 10 000 and 20 000 clonotypes per sample. After downsampling to 27 000 UMIs, diversity was calculated as the inverse Simpson index using the vegan R package. Paired Mann-Whitney U tests on discordant twin pairs were used, with Benjamini-Hochberg multiple-testing correction. Each CDR3 protein sequence appears as one entry after TCRdb reprocessed the reads, and no DNA is included. The V and J calls here are based on TCRdb, not the publication. The sample's table covers some 170,000 distinct CDR3 sequences. The ten top clones hold 2.8% of the sample.

Worth noting for this clonotype: Its binding antigen is unknown.

General study outcomes and caveats: A decrease in TCRbeta repertoire diversity, as measured by inverse Simpson index, was observed in IBD patients compared with their healthy co-twins. The analysis was unable to tell apart different T cell subtypes. Repertoire similarity did not differ between concordant and discordant twins, possibly due to limited statistical power. Compared with healthy twins, IBD patients shared fewer clonotypes with other individuals, and the difference was most pronounced in patients with signs of disease activity. Because patients received different immunosuppressive treatments, the repertoires may have picked up extra background noise and variability between individuals. No single strong signal or clonotype linked to IBD turned up in the results, so the idea that one exists was not supported.

Measured from the cysteine to the phenylalanine, the CDR3 is 15 residues long. A DNA sequence was not provided. The rearrangement combines TRBV12-3 or TRBV12-4 with TRBJ1-2; checking the TCRdb D call of TRBD1 is not possible without DNA. The sequencing sample was made of blood. This clonotype was obtained from a human donor with ulcerative colitis or Crohn's disease, or a healthy co-twin of an affected twin (not recorded which). This receptor carries the CDR3 CASSHTDRISYGYTF.